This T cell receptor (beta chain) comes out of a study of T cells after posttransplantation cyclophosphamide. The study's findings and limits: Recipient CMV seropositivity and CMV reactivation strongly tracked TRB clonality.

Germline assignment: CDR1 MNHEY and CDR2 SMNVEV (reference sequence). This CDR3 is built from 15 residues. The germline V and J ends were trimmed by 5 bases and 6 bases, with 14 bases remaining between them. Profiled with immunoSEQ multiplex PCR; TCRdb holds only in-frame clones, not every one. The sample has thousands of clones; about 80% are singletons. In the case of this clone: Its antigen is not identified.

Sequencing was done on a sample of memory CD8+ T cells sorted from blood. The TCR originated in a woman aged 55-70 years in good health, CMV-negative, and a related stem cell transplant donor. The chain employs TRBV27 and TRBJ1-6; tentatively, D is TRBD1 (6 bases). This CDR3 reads CASSPDSVPNSPLHF. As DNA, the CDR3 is TGTGCCAGCAGTCCGGACAGTGTCCCTAATTCACCCCTCCACTTT.